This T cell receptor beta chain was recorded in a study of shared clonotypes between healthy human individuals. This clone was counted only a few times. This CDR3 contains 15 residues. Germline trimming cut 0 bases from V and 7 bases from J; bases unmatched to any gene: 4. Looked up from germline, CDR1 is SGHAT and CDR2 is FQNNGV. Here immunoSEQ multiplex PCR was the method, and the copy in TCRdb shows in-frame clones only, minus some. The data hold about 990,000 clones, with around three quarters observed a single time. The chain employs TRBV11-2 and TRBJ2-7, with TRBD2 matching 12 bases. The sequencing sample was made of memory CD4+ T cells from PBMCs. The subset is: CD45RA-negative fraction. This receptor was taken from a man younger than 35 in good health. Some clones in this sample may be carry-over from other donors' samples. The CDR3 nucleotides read TGTGCCAGCAGCTTAGATACTAGCGGGAGGTTGGAGCAGTACTTC. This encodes CASSLDTSGRLEQYF.